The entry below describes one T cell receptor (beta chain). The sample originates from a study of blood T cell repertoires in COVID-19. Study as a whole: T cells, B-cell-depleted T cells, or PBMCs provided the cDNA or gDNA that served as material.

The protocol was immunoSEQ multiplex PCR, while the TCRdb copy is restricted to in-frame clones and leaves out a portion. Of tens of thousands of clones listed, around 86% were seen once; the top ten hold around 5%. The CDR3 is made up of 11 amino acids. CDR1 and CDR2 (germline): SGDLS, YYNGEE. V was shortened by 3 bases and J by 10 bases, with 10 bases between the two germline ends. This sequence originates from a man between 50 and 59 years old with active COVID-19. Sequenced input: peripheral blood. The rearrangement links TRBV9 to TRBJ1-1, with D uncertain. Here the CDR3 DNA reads TGTGCCAGCAGCGACGGAAGCGGAGCTTTCTTT. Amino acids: CASSDGSGAFF.